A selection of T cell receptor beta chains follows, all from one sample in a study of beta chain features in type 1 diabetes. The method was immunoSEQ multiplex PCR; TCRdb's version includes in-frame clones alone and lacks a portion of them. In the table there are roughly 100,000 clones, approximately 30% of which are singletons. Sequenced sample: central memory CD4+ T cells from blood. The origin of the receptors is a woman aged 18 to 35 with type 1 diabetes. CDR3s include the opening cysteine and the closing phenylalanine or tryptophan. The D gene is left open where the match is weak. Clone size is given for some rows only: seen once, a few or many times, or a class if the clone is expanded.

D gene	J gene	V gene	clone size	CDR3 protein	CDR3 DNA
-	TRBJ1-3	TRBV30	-	CAWRSSGNTIYF	TGTGCCTGGCGCAGCTCTGGAAACACCATATATTTT
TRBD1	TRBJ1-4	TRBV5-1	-	CASQQGASTNEKLFF	TGCGCCAGTCAACAGGGGGCGTCCACTAATGAAAAACTGTTTTTT
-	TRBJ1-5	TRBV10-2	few	CASSVRLDSNQPQHF	TGCGCCAGCAGTGTCAGACTTGATAGCAATCAGCCCCAGCATTTT
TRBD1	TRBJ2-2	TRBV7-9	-	CASRGQGTRGTGELFF	TGTGCCAGCAGGGGACAGGGGACCCGGGGCACCGGGGAGCTGTTTTTT
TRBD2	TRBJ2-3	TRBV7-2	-	CASSGTSGPDTQYF	TGTGCCAGCAGCGGGACTAGCGGCCCAGATACGCAGTATTTT
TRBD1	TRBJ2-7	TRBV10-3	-	CAISAETGGREQYF	TGTGCCATCAGTGCTGAGACAGGGGGGAGGGAGCAGTACTTC
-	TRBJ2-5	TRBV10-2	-	CASSGLTLVQETQYF	TGCGCCAGCAGTGGTTTGACACTGGTGCAAGAGACCCAGTACTTC
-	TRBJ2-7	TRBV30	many	CAWSVGHAYEQYF	TGTGCCTGGAGTGTGGGACACGCCTACGAGCAGTACTTC
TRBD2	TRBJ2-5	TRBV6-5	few	CASRSPGLGQETQYF	TGTGCCAGCAGATCCCCGGGACTAGGCCAAGAGACCCAGTACTTC
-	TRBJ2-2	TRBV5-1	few	CASSDARRGSTGELFF	TGCGCCAGCAGTGATGCACGGAGGGGCTCCACCGGGGAGCTGTTTTTT
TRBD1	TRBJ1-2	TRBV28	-	CASRTGDNYGYTF	TGTGCCAGCCGGACAGGGGACAACTATGGCTACACCTTC
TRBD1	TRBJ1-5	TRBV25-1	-	CASSESGTGGGQPQHF	TGTGCCAGCAGTGAAAGCGGAACAGGGGGCGGTCAGCCCCAGCATTTT
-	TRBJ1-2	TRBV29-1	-	CSVWTFSGGYTF	TGCAGCGTTTGGACCTTCAGCGGGGGCTACACCTTC
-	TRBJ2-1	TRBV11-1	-	CASSLRSGSSSRFNEQFF	TGTGCCAGCAGCTTGAGGAGCGGATCCTCTAGTCGGTTCAATGAGCAGTTCTTC
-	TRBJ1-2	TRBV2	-	CASSEGKRGYTF	TGTGCCAGCAGTGAAGGGAAGCGTGGCTACACCTTC
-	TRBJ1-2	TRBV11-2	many	CASSSVGYGYTF	TGTGCCAGCAGCTCCGTCGGGTATGGCTACACCTTC
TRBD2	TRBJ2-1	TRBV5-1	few	CASSLQSGVYNEQFF	TGCGCCAGCAGCTTGCAAAGCGGGGTCTACAATGAGCAGTTCTTC
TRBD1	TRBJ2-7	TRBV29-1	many	CSVETSLQGTGSEQYF	TGCAGCGTTGAAACCTCACTACAGGGGACGGGGTCCGAGCAGTACTTC
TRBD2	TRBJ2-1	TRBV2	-	CASRLPTSGRDNEQFF	TGTGCCAGCAGGCTTCCGACTAGCGGGAGAGACAATGAGCAGTTCTTC
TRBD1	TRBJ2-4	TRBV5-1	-	CASSAKQGAIEYF	TGCGCCAGCAGCGCCAAACAGGGGGCAATTGAGTACTTC
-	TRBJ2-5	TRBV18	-	CASSPGLYRETQYF	TGTGCCAGCTCACCAGGACTGTACCGGGAGACCCAGTACTTC
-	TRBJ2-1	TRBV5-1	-	CASSLGGQGRGNEQFF	TGCGCCAGCAGCTTGGGCGGCCAGGGAAGGGGCAATGAGCAGTTCTTC
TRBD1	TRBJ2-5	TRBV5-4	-	CASSLQGASETQYF	TGTGCCAGCAGCTTACAGGGGGCGTCTGAGACCCAGTACTTC
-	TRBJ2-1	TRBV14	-	CASRPDRGGGPKDEQFF	TGTGCCAGCAGACCCGACCGGGGAGGAGGGCCAAAGGATGAGCAGTTCTTC
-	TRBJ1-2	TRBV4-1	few	CASSQDGAGDGYTF	TGCGCCAGCAGCCAAGATGGAGCAGGGGATGGCTACACCTTC